A single sample gave rise to the 31 T cell receptor beta chains below, sequenced in a study of blood T cell repertoires in COVID-19 (dated by TCRdb to 2020 to 2021). The library came from the immunoSEQ multiplex PCR assay. Sourced from immuneACCESS, this table was stored by TCRdb with only in-frame sequences that have V and J called. A share of the clones is absent; for the studies checked, an unresolved V gene accounts for under half, and the remainder has no known explanation. The sample table records 40,000 to 55,000 clones; 89% of these occur just once. The top ten clonotypes cover more than 2% of the sample. Material for sequencing was peripheral blood. These receptor sequences come from a human donor in a cohort sampled during active COVID-19.

The chain combines TRBV19 with TRBJ2-7; 9 bases are shared with TRBD2. The V and J ends lost 3 bases and 3 bases, in that order; junction bases with no gene match: 6. CDR3 length: 15 residues. Germline V lookup: CDR1 LNHDA, CDR2 SQIVND (reference sequence). DNA of the CDR3: TGTGCCAGTAGTATTCGGACTAGCGATAACTACGAGCAGTACTTC. This gives the protein CASSIRTSDNYEQYF.

The V gene is TRBV5-1, the J gene TRBJ2-7, with 15 nucleotides matching TRBD2. The germline V gene has CDR1 SGHRS and CDR2 YFSETQ. The CDR3 runs 17 residues. J lost 7 bases, V lost 4 bases, and 12 bases had no gene match. The CDR3 region is CASSRPGLAGGRWEQYF. Written as DNA, the CDR3 is TGCGCCAGCAGCAGACCGGGACTAGCGGGAGGCAGATGGGAGCAGTACTTC.

By share of the sample, this clone is medium-sized (0.01 to 0.1%). This sequence joins TRBV4-2 and TRBJ2-1; 9 positions match TRBD2. Germline lookup yields CDR1 LGHNA and CDR2 YNFKEQ. The CDR3 has 14 residues. V lost 4 bases to trimming and J lost 5 bases; unmatched junction nucleotides: 3. Here the CDR3 DNA reads TGTGCCAGCAGCCCAAGCGGGAGGAACAATGAGCAGTTCTTC. Protein sequence: CASSPSGRNNEQFF.

The chain uses TRBV7-2 and TRBJ2-7, with 11 positions matching TRBD1. Germline CDR1 SGHTA, CDR2 FQGNSA. This CDR3 contains 15 residues. V was clipped by 5 bases and J by 3 bases; unmatched bases: 6. CDR3 residues: CASSTTGTGGYEQYF. CDR3 DNA sequence: TGTGCCAGCAGCACCACCGGGACAGGGGGCTACGAGCAGTACTTC.

This clone was seen a few times. The chain's CDR3 is CASSPTGTVYEQYF. Here the CDR3 DNA reads TGTGCCAGCAGTCCGACAGGGACGGTATACGAGCAGTACTTC. V is TRBV6-2 or TRBV6-3 and J is TRBJ2-7; 7 bases are a match to TRBD1. The V and J ends lost 5 bases and 4 bases, in that order; junction bases with no gene match: 8. Germline CDR1 MNHEY, CDR2 SVGEGT. This CDR3 comprises 14 residues.

This clone was picked up a small number of times. V gene TRBV7-2 combines with J gene TRBJ1-3; 7 positions agree with TRBD1. The V gene end was trimmed by 2 bases and the J gene end by 4 bases; junction bases not matched to a gene: 5. Germline values: CDR1 SGHTA, CDR2 FQGNSA. This CDR3 has 15 amino acids. CDR3 region: CASSLTGVAGNTIYF. CDR3 nucleotide sequence: TGTGCCAGCAGCTTAACAGGGGTAGCAGGAAACACCATATATTTT. The whole variable domain, filled in from reference TRBV7-2 and TRBJ1-3, reads GAGVSQSPSNKVTEKGKDVELRCDPISGHTALYWYRQSLGQGLEFLIYFQGNSAPDKSGLPSDRFSAERTGGSVSTLTIQRTQQEDSAVYLCASSLTGVAGNTIYFGEGSWLTVV.

The gene calls are TRBV7-2 and TRBJ2-5, with a tentative D call TRBD2 (5 bases). The CDR3 length is 13 residues. Trimming stripped 3 bases from V and 1 base from J, with 6 bases between. Germline loops: CDR1 SGHTA, CDR2 FQGNSA. The CDR3 sequence: CASSFGIQETQYF. CDR3 in DNA: TGTGCCAGCAGCTTCGGGATCCAAGAGACCCAGTACTTC.

This chain joins TRBV23-1 and TRBJ2-7; tentative D call: TRBD1 (6 bases). TRBV23-1 is an ORF, and what it does is uncertain. V was pared by 7 bases and J by 0 bases, with 16 bases between. This CDR3 contains 15 residues. CDR3 DNA sequence: TGCGCCAGCATCACGAGCACAGGGAGCTCCTACGAGCAGTACTTC. It specifies CASITSTGSSYEQYF.

The CDR3 DNA sequence: TGTGCCAGCAGTTTCGGGAGCCTCACAGATACGCAGTATTTT. Its protein is CASSFGSLTDTQYF. The chain joins TRBV6-6 to TRBJ2-3; D possibly corresponds to TRBD2 (6 bases). This CDR3 contains 14 residues. The V end was cut by 4 bases, the J end by 2 bases, with 10 bases between. Germline V gene sequence: CDR1 MNHNY, CDR2 SVGAGI (reference sequence).

The CDR3 DNA is TGTGCCAGTAGTAAGGAGGGGCCCACCTACGAGCAGTACTTC. It specifies CASSKEGPTYEQYF. The chain is built from TRBV19 and TRBJ2-7; TRBD2 is a possible D gene (6 bases). V was cut by 4 bases and J by 2 bases, with 12 bases left in between. Germline V gives CDR1 LNHDA, CDR2 SQIVND (reference sequence). The CDR3 loop spans 14 amino acids.

The chain joins TRBV4-1 to TRBJ2-3, with TRBD2 identical over 10 bases. Per the germline V gene, CDR1 is MGHRA and CDR2 is YSYEKL. The length of the CDR3 is 17 residues. V lost 1 base to trimming and J lost 6 bases; unmatched junction nucleotides: 10. The CDR3, as DNA: TGCGCCAGCAGCCAAGGTTTCAGCGGGGGGGTCTCGGATACGCAGTATTTT. Encoded protein: CASSQGFSGGVSDTQYF.

The rearrangement links TRBV18 to TRBJ2-1, with 9 positions matching TRBD2. The CDR3 has 18 amino acids. J gave up 12 bases and V 3 bases, and 21 bases lay outside the gene matches. CDR1 and CDR2 from the germline V gene are KGHSH and LQKENI. Written as DNA, the CDR3 is TGTGCCAGCTCACCGTTACGACTAGCGGCCCGTATGGCTAGTGGGCAGTTCTTC. Translating it yields CASSPLRLAARMASGQFF. The complete variable domain, with remaining parts taken from reference TRBV18 and TRBJ2-1, reads NAGVMQNPRHLVRRRGQEARLRCSPMKGHSHVYWYRQLPEEGLKFMVYLQKENIIDESGMPKERFSAEFPKEGPSILRIQQVVRGDSAAYFCASSPLRLAARMASGQFFGPGTRLTVL.

V is TRBV7-2 and J is TRBJ1-2; D is unresolved. CDR1 is SGHTA and CDR2 is FQGNSA in the germline V gene. The CDR3 covers 13 residues. Trimming pared 4 bases from V and 6 bases from J, leaving 12 bases between. As DNA, the CDR3 is TGTGCCAGCAGCTCCTTTATATTTCATGGCTACACCTTC. Translating it yields CASSSFIFHGYTF. The whole variable domain, remainder taken from reference TRBV7-2 and TRBJ1-2, is GAGVSQSPSNKVTEKGKDVELRCDPISGHTALYWYRQSLGQGLEFLIYFQGNSAPDKSGLPSDRFSAERTGGSVSTLTIQRTQQEDSAVYLCASSSFIFHGYTFGSGTRLTVV.

This chain connects TRBV6-2 or TRBV6-3 to TRBJ2-1, with TRBD2 matching over 7 bases. The germline V gene has CDR1 MNHEY and CDR2 SVGEGT. CDR3 length: 16 amino acids. V lost 0 bases to trimming and J lost 1 base; unmatched junction nucleotides: 3. The CDR3 sequence is CASSYSAGVSYNEQFF. The CDR3 DNA sequence: TGTGCCAGCAGTTACTCGGCGGGAGTATCCTACAATGAGCAGTTCTTC.

The rearrangement links TRBV6-4 to TRBJ1-6; perhaps TRBD1 as D (5 bases). Trimming removed 3 bases from V and 13 bases from J, with 13 bases in between. CDR1 is MRHNA and CDR2 is SNTAGT in the germline V gene. This CDR3 has 13 residues. The CDR3 sequence is CASSEREGLPLHF. In DNA, the CDR3 is TGTGCCAGCAGTGAACGGGAGGGGCTCCCCCTCCACTTT.

A note on this clone: The sample holds other DNA sequences that translate to the same CDR3. The J gene is TRBJ2-2, the V gene TRBV7-8; a possible D gene is TRBD2 (6 bases). There are 16 residues in the CDR3. Germline CDR1 reads SGHVS; CDR2 reads FQNEAQ. V was cut by 1 base and J by 4 bases, with 13 bases left in between. This chain's CDR3 is CASSLVGGRGTGELFF. Here the CDR3 DNA reads TGTGCCAGCAGCTTAGTGGGGGGTCGGGGCACCGGGGAGCTGTTTTTT. Full variable domain (missing parts from reference TRBV7-8 and TRBJ2-2): GAGVSQSPRYKVAKRGQDVALRCDPISGHVSLFWYQQALGQGPEFLTYFQNEAQLDKSGLPSDRFFAERPEGSVSTLKIQRTQQEDSAVYLCASSLVGGRGTGELFFGEGSRLTVL.

The gene calls are TRBV11-3 and TRBJ2-3, with TRBD2 matching 9 bases. The CDR3 has 16 amino acids. V lost 1 base, J lost 5 bases, and 7 bases stayed unmatched. CDR1 is SGHNT, CDR2 YENEEA, per germline. The CDR3 coding sequence is TGTGCCAGCAGCTTAGGAGGCGGGAGGGCCGGAGATACGCAGTATTTT. This gives the protein CASSLGGGRAGDTQYF.

The rearrangement uses TRBV11-2 and TRBJ1-2; 7 bases map to TRBD1. CDR1 is SGHAT, CDR2 FQNNGV, per germline. There are 14 residues in the CDR3. Losses at the gene ends were 6 bases for V and 8 bases for J; bases not matched to a gene: 12. CDR3 loop: CASSKTSTGSGYTF. The CDR3 DNA follows: TGTGCCAGCAGTAAGACATCGACAGGGAGCGGCTACACCTTC.

The gene calls are TRBV23-1 and TRBJ1-6; TRBD1 aligns across 12 bases. TRBV23-1 is an ORF, and what it does is uncertain. J gave up 5 bases and V 5 bases, and 1 base lay outside the gene matches. The CDR3 totals 15 residues. CDR3 amino acids: CASSGTGGDNSPLHF. The CDR3 DNA is TGCGCCAGCAGTGGGACAGGGGGCGATAATTCACCCCTCCACTTT.

This rearrangement joins TRBV3-1 (or the pseudogene TRBV3-2) to TRBJ1-1; 8 nucleotides align to TRBD1. The CDR3 length is 14 residues. V shed 4 bases and J 5 bases; nucleotides not matched to a gene: 6. CDR1 and CDR2 (germline): LGHDT, YNNKEL (reference sequence). CDR3 sequence (DNA): TGTGCCAGCAGCCCCCCCAGGGGGCCGACTGAAGCTTTCTTT. Its translation: CASSPPRGPTEAFF.

V and J are TRBV9 and TRBJ2-3; 10 bases match TRBD2. The germline CDR1 and CDR2 sequences are SGDLS and YYNGEE. The V segment lost 6 bases and the J segment 0 bases; nucleotides outside the gene matches: 13. CDR3 length: 18 amino acids. CDR3 in amino acids: CASTPRLAGETSTDTQYF. CDR3 DNA sequence: TGTGCCAGCACCCCGAGACTAGCGGGTGAAACTAGCACAGATACGCAGTATTTT.

The chain joins TRBV19 to TRBJ2-5; possibly TRBD1 for D (8 bases). This CDR3 is built from 17 residues. Trimming took off 1 base at V and 5 bases at J, with 20 bases between the two ends. The V gene's germline CDR1 is LNHDA and CDR2 SQIVND (reference sequence). The CDR3 DNA is TGTGCCAGTAGTATAGGAGCCTGGACAGGGAGGGGGGAGACCCAGTACTTC. It encodes CASSIGAWTGRGETQYF.

The chain combines TRBV18 with TRBJ1-1; D not resolved. The germline V gene has CDR1 KGHSH and CDR2 LQKENI. The CDR3 consists of 14 residues. Trimming stripped 2 bases from V and 1 base from J, with 8 bases between. CDR3 amino acids: CASSPETRNTEAFF. The CDR3, as DNA: TGTGCCAGCTCACCAGAAACGAGGAACACTGAAGCTTTCTTT.

The rearrangement links TRBV4-3 to TRBJ2-2; TRBD2 matches 9 bases. This CDR3 is 16 amino acids long. The germline V gene has CDR1 LGHNA and CDR2 YSLEER. The ends lost 1 base at V and 4 bases at J; junction bases unmatched: 4. The CDR3 DNA reads TGCGCCAGCAGCCAAGTTAGCGGGAGTCTCACCGGGGAGCTGTTTTTT. Translating gives CASSQVSGSLTGELFF.

The rearrangement joins TRBV28 to TRBJ1-6, with TRBD1 matching 10 bases. V lost 6 bases to trimming and J lost 7 bases; unmatched junction nucleotides: 9. CDR1 is MDHEN, CDR2 SYDVKM, per germline. The CDR3 length is 16 residues. The CDR3 DNA follows: TGTGCCAGCAGGGGACCTGGGACAGGGGAGAATTCACCCCTCCACTTT. Translation: CASRGPGTGENSPLHF. The variable domain in full, with the rest retrieved from reference TRBV28 and TRBJ1-6, is DVKVTQSSRYLVKRTGEKVFLECVQDMDHENMFWYRQDPGLGLRLIYFSYDVKMKEKGDIPEGYSVSREKKERFSLILESASTNQTSMYLCASRGPGTGENSPLHFGNGTRLTVT.

This clone was counted once. The rearrangement links TRBV11-3 to TRBJ2-2, with a tentative D call TRBD1 (5 bases). This CDR3 has 14 amino acids. Trimming cost V 7 bases and J 1 base, with 10 bases left between them. Germline-derived CDR1 and CDR2 are SGHNT and YENEEA. The CDR3 DNA is TGTGCCAGCACGAACAGGAAGAACACCGGGGAGCTGTTTTTT. Its translation is CASTNRKNTGELFF.

This chain uses TRBV11-2 with TRBJ2-2, with TRBD1 matching over 8 bases. The CDR3 spans 15 residues. Losses at the gene ends were 7 bases for V and 2 bases for J; bases not matched to a gene: 6. Per the germline V gene, CDR1 is SGHAT and CDR2 is FQNNGV. CDR3 nucleotides: TGTGCCAGCAACAAACAGGGGGTAAACACCGGGGAGCTGTTTTTT. Its protein is CASNKQGVNTGELFF.

The chain couples TRBV19 to TRBJ1-2; possible D gene TRBD1, 5 bases. The germline V gene encodes CDR1 LNHDA and CDR2 SQIVND (reference sequence). The V end was cut by 5 bases, the J end by 4 bases, with 14 bases between. The CDR3 totals 14 residues. CDR3 sequence: CASSQIRTPYGYTF. The CDR3, as DNA: TGTGCCAGTAGTCAAATCAGGACACCCTATGGCTACACCTTC.

The J gene is TRBJ2-1, the V gene TRBV20-1; 10 bases fit TRBD2. The J segment lost 7 bases and the V segment lost 4 bases, leaving 13 bases of the junction unmatched. The CDR3 contains 16 residues. Germline V gene lookup returns CDR1 DFQATT and CDR2 SNEGSKA (reference sequence). The CDR3 DNA follows: TGCAGTGCTAATGAAGTCTCAGCGGGGGGGCCAAATGAGCAGTTCTTC. Protein: CSANEVSAGGPNEQFF.

In DNA form, the CDR3 reads TGTGCCAGCAGTTCGGGACTATGGAGCACAGATACGCAGTATTTT. It specifies CASSSGLWSTDTQYF. J is TRBJ2-3 and V is TRBV27; 7 bases line up with TRBD2. Unmatched junction bases numbered 4, after V lost 4 bases and J lost 0 bases. Germline-derived CDR1 and CDR2 are MNHEY and SMNVEV (reference sequence). The CDR3 runs 15 residues.

The rearrangement links TRBV3-1 (or the pseudogene TRBV3-2) to TRBJ1-2; TRBD1 matches at 8 bases. CDR1 LGHDT and CDR2 YNNKEL come from the germline V gene (reference sequence). The trim removed 2 bases at V and 2 bases at J, leaving 4 bases unmatched. This CDR3 has 15 residues. CDR3 nucleotides: TGTGCCAGCAGCCAAAGGACAGGGACCAACTATGGCTACACCTTC. Translated: CASSQRTGTNYGYTF.